Presented here are 6 T cell receptor beta chains from one specimen sequenced in a study of response to subunit inactivated influenza vaccine. TCRdb called the RT-PCR reads again in MiXCR, with one record for every CDR3 protein. The data contain 700,000 to 900,000 distinct CDR3 sequences, over 20% of them singletons. This material consisted of PBMCs from blood, taken approximately 5 days after vaccination. The source is a man aged 45-65 years who received an inactivated influenza vaccine.

V gene TRBV11-2 combines with J gene TRBJ2-1; 7 positions agree with TRBD2. Germline assignment: CDR1 SGHAT and CDR2 FQNNGV. Germline trimming cut 6 bases from V and 5 bases from J; bases unmatched to any gene: 10. This CDR3 has 15 residues. This chain's CDR3 is CASRVLAENNNEQFF. The CDR3 DNA is TGTGCCAGCAGGGTCCTAGCGGAAAATAACAATGAGCAGTTCTTC.

This clonotype was picked up many times. The chain carries TRBV20-1 and TRBJ2-7; no firm D call. Germline CDR1 is DFQATT and CDR2 is SNEGSKA (reference sequence). Trimming stripped 6 bases from V and 3 bases from J, with 21 bases between. CDR3 length: 15 amino acids. The CDR3 region has the DNA TGCAGTGCCCCCCGACACGCACCCCCGAACTACGAGCAGTACTTC. Its translation is CSAPRHAPPNYEQYF.

The chain joins TRBV19 to TRBJ1-1; D is undetermined. The CDR3 length is 15 residues. Germline lookup yields CDR1 LNHDA and CDR2 SQIVND (reference sequence). The V end lost 1 base, the J end lost 0 bases, and 9 bases lay between the germline ends. CDR3 nucleotide sequence: TGTGCCAGTAGTATAGGACGAAATATGAACACTGAAGCTTTCTTT. It translates to CASSIGRNMNTEAFF.

This chain uses TRBV7-2 with TRBJ2-1; 12 bases are a match to TRBD2. The CDR3 runs 16 residues. The V segment lost 5 bases and the J segment 0 bases; nucleotides outside the gene matches: 2. Per the germline V gene, CDR1 is SGHTA and CDR2 is FQGNSA. CDR3: CASSKTSGSSYNEQFF. Here the CDR3 DNA reads TGTGCCAGCAGCAAGACTAGCGGGAGCTCCTACAATGAGCAGTTCTTC.

This clonotype was observed many times. V and J are TRBV7-6 and TRBJ2-5; TRBD2 agrees at 8 bases. The length of the CDR3 is 14 residues. After removal of 1 base from V and 5 bases from J, the junction contained 3 bases not matched to a gene. Germline V gene data show CDR1 as SGHVS and CDR2 as FNYEAQ. CDR3 DNA: TGTGCCAGCAGCTTAGGCCGGGAGGGGGAGACCCAGTACTTC. Translation gives CASSLGREGETQYF.

This clonotype was counted only a few times. V is TRBV29-1 and J is TRBJ1-1, with no clear D. Trimming removed 7 bases at V and 3 bases at J, with 15 bases between. The CDR3 has 13 amino acids. Germline-derived CDR1 and CDR2 are SQVTM and ANQGSEA. The CDR3 here is CSAERSVDTEAFF. The CDR3 coding sequence is TGCAGCGCCGAGAGGTCAGTTGACACTGAAGCTTTCTTT.